Sequencing of this T cell receptor (beta chain) was carried out in a study of T cell responses to AZD1222 COVID-19 vaccine. Study conclusions and caveats: In the spike-specific TCR repertoire, nearly half reportedly target unmutated variant regions. Baseline serology detected seropositivity in only a handful of AZD1222 recipients. Clonal diversity may have been underestimated, and the donors were mostly white British, with more females than males.

Profiled with immunoSEQ multiplex PCR; TCRdb holds only in-frame clones, not every one. The data contain under 150,000 clones, about 87% of them seen just once; the ten biggest clones take up about 6%. On this clone: Its specificity is not known.

V was cut by 7 bases and J by 5 bases, with 18 bases left in between. The CDR3 is made up of 15 amino acids. The V gene's germline CDR1 is MDHEN and CDR2 SYDVKM. This sequence joins TRBV28 and TRBJ2-1; D might be TRBD1 or TRBD2, each matching 5 bases. This TCR came from an adult in good health. The starting material was peripheral blood, obtained on day 0 of AZD1222 vaccination. CDR3 sequence (DNA): TGTGCCAGCATCCCCCGAGGGGTCAAAAACAATGAGCAGTTCTTC. Protein product: CASIPRGVKNNEQFF.